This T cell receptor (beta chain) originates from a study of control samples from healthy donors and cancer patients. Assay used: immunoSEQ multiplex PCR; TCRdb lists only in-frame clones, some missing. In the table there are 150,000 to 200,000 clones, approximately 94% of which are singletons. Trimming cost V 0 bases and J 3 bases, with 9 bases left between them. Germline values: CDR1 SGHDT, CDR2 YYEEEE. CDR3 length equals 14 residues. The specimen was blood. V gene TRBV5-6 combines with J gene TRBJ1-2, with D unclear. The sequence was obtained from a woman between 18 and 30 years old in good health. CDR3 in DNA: TGTGCCAGCAGCTTGGGAACAGATTACTATGGCTACACCTTC. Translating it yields CASSLGTDYYGYTF.